These T cell receptor beta chains were read from a single sample in a study of blood T cell repertoires in COVID-19. Sequenced by immunoSEQ multiplex PCR; TCRdb stores in-frame clones only, minus some. The sample shows under 170,000 clones, more than 75% of them seen only once. The source material was peripheral blood. The receptors come from a man between 65 and 85 years old with acute or convalescent COVID-19. The CDR3 runs from the conserved cysteine through the conserved F or W. The D gene is left open where the match is weak. Clone size is shown for a subset of rows, as once, few, many or a class of expanded clone.

j_call: TRBJ1-1
v_call: TRBV11-2
clone_size: -
d_call: -
cdr3_aa: CASSLQLAVDTEAFF
cdr3_nt: TGTGCCAGCAGCTTACAATTGGCGGTCGACACTGAAGCTTTCTTT

j_call: TRBJ2-7
v_call: TRBV27
clone_size: -
d_call: -
cdr3_aa: CASSLYQRPYEQYF
cdr3_nt: TGTGCCAGCAGTTTATATCAGCGACCTTACGAGCAGTACTTC

j_call: TRBJ2-7
v_call: TRBV3-1/TRBV3-2
clone_size: few
d_call: TRBD2
cdr3_aa: CASSQRPSGFYEQYF
cdr3_nt: TGTGCCAGCAGCCAACGCCCTAGCGGGTTCTACGAGCAGTACTTC

j_call: TRBJ2-5
v_call: TRBV18
clone_size: -
d_call: TRBD1
cdr3_aa: CASSPRTGGKETQYF
cdr3_nt: TGTGCCAGCTCACCAAGGACAGGGGGCAAAGAGACCCAGTACTTC

j_call: TRBJ1-5
v_call: TRBV24-1
clone_size: -
d_call: -
cdr3_aa: CATSDPNQPQHF
cdr3_nt: TGTGCCACCAGTGATCCAAATCAGCCCCAGCATTTT

j_call: TRBJ2-2
v_call: TRBV10-2
clone_size: -
d_call: -
cdr3_aa: CASKDLAWNTGELFF
cdr3_nt: TGCGCCAGCAAGGACCTAGCGTGGAACACCGGGGAGCTGTTTTTT

j_call: TRBJ1-6
v_call: TRBV10-3
clone_size: -
d_call: TRBD1
cdr3_aa: CAISNSFTGDNSPLHF
cdr3_nt: TGTGCCATCAGCAACTCCTTCACAGGGGACAATTCACCCCTCCACTTT

j_call: TRBJ2-5
v_call: TRBV5-4
clone_size: -
d_call: TRBD2
cdr3_aa: CASSNGGLAGGTQYF
cdr3_nt: TGTGCCAGCAGCAACGGTGGGCTAGCGGGGGGGACCCAGTACTTC

j_call: TRBJ2-1
v_call: TRBV6-5
clone_size: -
d_call: TRBD2
cdr3_aa: CASTASGGANEQFF
cdr3_nt: TGTGCCAGCACCGCTAGCGGGGGGGCCAATGAGCAGTTCTTC

j_call: TRBJ2-3
v_call: TRBV24-1
clone_size: -
d_call: -
cdr3_aa: CATTRGGDSTDTQYF
cdr3_nt: TGTGCCACGACGAGAGGGGGGGATAGCACAGATACGCAGTATTTT

j_call: TRBJ2-7
v_call: TRBV3-1/TRBV3-2
clone_size: -
d_call: -
cdr3_aa: CASSQGTLSLSYEQYF
cdr3_nt: TGTGCCAGCAGCCAAGGTACATTATCCCTCTCCTACGAGCAGTACTTC

j_call: TRBJ1-4
v_call: TRBV6-6
clone_size: -
d_call: -
cdr3_aa: CASLLSAPNEKLFF
cdr3_nt: TGTGCCAGCCTCCTATCCGCACCTAATGAAAAACTGTTTTTT

j_call: TRBJ1-6
v_call: TRBV2
clone_size: -
d_call: -
cdr3_aa: CASSPGLGDSPLHF
cdr3_nt: TGTGCCAGCAGTCCAGGGCTTGGTGATTCACCCCTCCACTTT

j_call: TRBJ2-1
v_call: TRBV3-1/TRBV3-2
clone_size: -
d_call: -
cdr3_aa: CASSQGGGNSYNEQFF
cdr3_nt: TGTGCCAGCAGCCAAGGGGGCGGGAACTCCTACAATGAGCAGTTCTTC

j_call: TRBJ1-3
v_call: TRBV7-9
clone_size: many
d_call: -
cdr3_aa: CASSPKPRVGNTIYF
cdr3_nt: TGTGCCAGCAGCCCAAAGCCCAGGGTTGGAAACACCATATATTTT

j_call: TRBJ2-1
v_call: TRBV19
clone_size: few
d_call: TRBD1
cdr3_aa: CASSTGQGLYNEQFF
cdr3_nt: TGTGCCAGTAGTACGGGACAGGGTCTATACAATGAGCAGTTCTTC

j_call: TRBJ2-7
v_call: TRBV29-1
clone_size: once
d_call: -
cdr3_aa: CSVAATNEQYF
cdr3_nt: TGCAGCGTTGCCGCTACCAACGAGCAGTACTTC

j_call: TRBJ2-5
v_call: TRBV7-6
clone_size: -
d_call: -
cdr3_aa: CASSSVRGGRGETQYF
cdr3_nt: TGTGCCAGCAGCTCCGTCCGGGGGGGCAGGGGGGAGACCCAGTACTTC

j_call: TRBJ1-5
v_call: TRBV28
clone_size: -
d_call: -
cdr3_aa: CASSLWRGPQHF
cdr3_nt: TGTGCCAGCAGTTTATGGCGGGGGCCCCAGCATTTT

j_call: TRBJ1-1
v_call: TRBV2
clone_size: -
d_call: -
cdr3_aa: CASSSDRRLVEAFF
cdr3_nt: TGTGCCAGCAGTTCCGACAGGCGCCTTGTTGAAGCTTTCTTT

j_call: TRBJ1-5
v_call: TRBV12-3/TRBV12-4
clone_size: once
d_call: -
cdr3_aa: CASQGSLNQPQHF
cdr3_nt: TGTGCCAGCCAGGGGAGCCTCAATCAGCCCCAGCATTTT

j_call: TRBJ2-7
v_call: TRBV3-1/TRBV3-2
clone_size: -
d_call: -
cdr3_aa: CASSQEGLDTYYEQYF
cdr3_nt: TGTGCCAGCAGCCAAGAGGGGCTGGACACTTACTACGAGCAGTACTTC

j_call: TRBJ1-2
v_call: TRBV2
clone_size: once
d_call: -
cdr3_aa: CASSANGPGYGYTF
cdr3_nt: TGTGCCAGCAGTGCCAACGGTCCAGGGTATGGCTACACCTTC

j_call: TRBJ2-7
v_call: TRBV5-1
clone_size: -
d_call: TRBD2
cdr3_aa: CASSLGALAGGREQYF
cdr3_nt: TGCGCCAGCAGCTTGGGCGCGCTAGCGGGGGGGCGAGAGCAGTACTTC

j_call: TRBJ2-5
v_call: TRBV12-3/TRBV12-4
clone_size: -
d_call: -
cdr3_aa: CASSLMGRETQYF
cdr3_nt: TGTGCCAGCAGTTTAATGGGGCGGGAGACCCAGTACTTC

j_call: TRBJ2-3
v_call: TRBV7-9
clone_size: few
d_call: TRBD2
cdr3_aa: CASSWLAGGTYTQYF
cdr3_nt: TGTGCCAGCAGCTGGTTAGCGGGAGGGACTTATACGCAGTATTTT

j_call: TRBJ1-4
v_call: TRBV7-7
clone_size: -
d_call: -
cdr3_aa: CASSLDGGPNEKLFF
cdr3_nt: TGTGCTAGCAGCTTAGACGGAGGGCCTAATGAAAAACTGTTTTTT

j_call: TRBJ2-2
v_call: TRBV12-5
clone_size: -
d_call: TRBD2
cdr3_aa: CASGLARLAGATLGELFF
cdr3_nt: TGTGCTAGTGGTTTGGCCCGGTTAGCGGGGGCCACTTTGGGGGAGCTGTTTTTT

j_call: TRBJ2-7
v_call: TRBV7-3
clone_size: few
d_call: TRBD1
cdr3_aa: CASSQLAGDRAYPTDEQYF
cdr3_nt: TGTGCCAGCAGCCAACTTGCCGGAGACAGGGCTTATCCTACTGACGAGCAGTACTTC

j_call: TRBJ1-2
v_call: TRBV15
clone_size: -
d_call: -
cdr3_aa: CATSIGTQATYGYTF
cdr3_nt: TGTGCCACCAGCATAGGGACTCAAGCGACATATGGCTACACCTTC

j_call: TRBJ2-7
v_call: TRBV30
clone_size: -
d_call: TRBD1
cdr3_aa: CAWSDPRTYRGLPYEQYF
cdr3_nt: TGTGCCTGGAGTGACCCCCGTACTTACAGGGGGTTGCCCTACGAGCAGTACTTC

j_call: TRBJ2-1
v_call: TRBV4-2
clone_size: -
d_call: -
cdr3_aa: CASSRSSGNDNEQFF
cdr3_nt: TGTGCCAGCAGCCGGAGCTCCGGTAACGACAATGAGCAGTTCTTC

j_call: TRBJ2-2
v_call: TRBV30
clone_size: -
d_call: TRBD2
cdr3_aa: CAWSDGAGGIGELFF
cdr3_nt: TGTGCCTGGAGTGATGGAGCGGGGGGGATCGGGGAGCTGTTTTTT

j_call: TRBJ2-1
v_call: TRBV10-3
clone_size: -
d_call: -
cdr3_aa: CAISEGSTRLAYNEQFF
cdr3_nt: TGTGCCATCAGTGAGGGATCGACTAGGCTGGCCTACAATGAGCAGTTCTTC

j_call: TRBJ1-2
v_call: TRBV19
clone_size: -
d_call: -
cdr3_aa: CASSSSSDHPYGYTF
cdr3_nt: TGTGCCAGTAGTAGCTCCAGCGACCACCCTTATGGCTACACCTTC

j_call: TRBJ2-6
v_call: TRBV7-9
clone_size: -
d_call: -
cdr3_aa: CASSGRGTYSGANVLTF
cdr3_nt: TGTGCCAGCAGCGGCCGGGGAACCTACTCTGGGGCCAACGTCCTGACTTTC

j_call: TRBJ2-5
v_call: TRBV28
clone_size: few
d_call: -
cdr3_aa: CASSLVSAGRETQYF
cdr3_nt: TGTGCCAGCAGTTTAGTCTCCGCGGGCCGGGAGACCCAGTACTTC

j_call: TRBJ1-5
v_call: TRBV19
clone_size: -
d_call: TRBD1
cdr3_aa: CASTQGNGNQPQHF
cdr3_nt: TGTGCCAGTACACAGGGGAATGGCAATCAGCCCCAGCATTTT

j_call: TRBJ2-3
v_call: TRBV12-3/TRBV12-4
clone_size: -
d_call: -
cdr3_aa: CASRTQGTDTQYF
cdr3_nt: TGTGCCAGCAGAACCCAGGGCACAGATACGCAGTATTTT